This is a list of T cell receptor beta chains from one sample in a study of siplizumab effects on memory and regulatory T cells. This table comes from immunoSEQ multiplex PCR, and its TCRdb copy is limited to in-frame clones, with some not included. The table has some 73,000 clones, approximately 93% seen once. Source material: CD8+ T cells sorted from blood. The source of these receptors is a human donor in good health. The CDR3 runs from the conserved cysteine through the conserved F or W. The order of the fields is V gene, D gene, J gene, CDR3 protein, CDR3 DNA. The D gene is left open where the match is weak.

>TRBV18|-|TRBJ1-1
CASSPPSRAVTEAFF
TGTGCCAGCTCACCACCGAGTCGGGCGGTCACTGAAGCTTTCTTT
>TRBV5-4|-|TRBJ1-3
CASLGAGNTIYF
TGTGCCAGCCTCGGCGCTGGAAACACCATATATTTT
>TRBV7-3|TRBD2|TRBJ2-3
CASSLLAGPDTQYF
TGTGCCAGCAGCTTACTAGCGGGCCCAGATACGCAGTATTTT
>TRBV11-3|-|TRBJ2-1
CASSLGLGSFNEQFF
TGTGCCAGCAGCTTAGGACTAGGGTCATTCAATGAGCAGTTCTTC
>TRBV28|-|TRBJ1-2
CASSRRWVSGYTF
TGTGCCAGCAGCCGACGATGGGTTAGTGGCTACACCTTC
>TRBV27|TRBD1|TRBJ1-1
CASSWDSSNTEAFF
TGTGCCAGCAGTTGGGACAGTTCGAACACTGAAGCTTTCTTT
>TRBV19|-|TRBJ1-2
CASSMAGAGYGYTF
TGTGCCAGTAGTATGGCAGGGGCTGGGTATGGCTACACCTTC
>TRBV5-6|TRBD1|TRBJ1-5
CASSLAWDRENQPQHF
TGTGCCAGCAGCTTGGCTTGGGACAGGGAAAATCAGCCCCAGCATTTT
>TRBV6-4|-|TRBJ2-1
CASSDSSRSYNEQFF
TGTGCCAGCAGTGACTCTAGTCGCTCCTACAATGAGCAGTTCTTC
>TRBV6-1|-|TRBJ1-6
CASSEGVRSSPLHF
TGTGCCAGCAGTGAAGGGGTTAGGTCTTCACCCCTCCACTTT